The present TCR beta chain was sequenced within a study of T cell responses to AZD1222 COVID-19 vaccine. Looking at the study overall: Timing groups of about 4 and about 12 weeks for second doses were pooled.

V dropped 1 base and J dropped 6 bases, with 8 bases sitting between them. The CDR3 is 13 residues long. Looked up from germline, CDR1 is LGHDT and CDR2 is YNNKEL (reference sequence). General study findings and limits: Clonal diversity was possibly underestimated, and the donors were mostly white British, with more females. Reports indicate that nearly half of spike-specific TCRs are directed at unmutated variant regions.

Clones were sequenced by immunoSEQ multiplex PCR, and TCRdb holds only the in-frame ones, with some missing. This table holds 60,000 to 70,000 clones, approximately 85% found once. To note about this clone: Its cognate antigen is unknown.

Sequencing used peripheral blood, obtained on day 0 of AZD1222 vaccination. The V call is TRBV3-1 (or the pseudogene TRBV3-2), the J call TRBJ2-3, with unresolved D. The TCR originated in an adult in good health. The CDR3 DNA reads TGTGCCAGCAGCCAAGGGGGTTGGGATACGCAGTATTTT. Protein sequence: CASSQGGWDTQYF.